This TCR beta chain was sequenced in a study of CD8+ T cells in alopecia areata. This clone was seen only a few times. RNA was isolated and reverse transcribed to cDNA, the sequencing template. Using immunoSEQ multiplex PCR, the repertoire was profiled, and TCRdb retains in-frame clones only, with some absent. The table records roughly 180,000 clones, about 47% of them present only once. Treatment specified: oral pan-JAK inhibitor, 5-10 mg twice daily. The germline V gene encodes CDR1 WSHSY and CDR2 SAAADI. V gave up 2 bases and J gave up 0 bases, with 5 bases separating them. The CDR3 is made up of 14 amino acids.

The clonotype comes from a human donor with alopecia areata. The sample consisted of CD8+ T cells sorted from blood, taken between weeks 51 and 52, from a patient treated with tofacitinib. The chain carries TRBV10-2 and TRBJ2-1; D remains ambiguous. As DNA, the CDR3 is TGCGCCAGCAGTGAGACTAACTCCTACAATGAGCAGTTCTTC. As protein: CASSETNSYNEQFF.